This entry lists 31 T cell receptor beta chains sequenced from one sample in a study of blood T cell repertoires in COVID-19. Produced via immunoSEQ multiplex PCR; TCRdb's table is partial and in-frame only. The table has about 99,000 clones, nearly 85% seen once; the top ten hold 13%. Sequencing input: peripheral blood. The origin of the receptors is a human donor in a cohort sampled during active or convalescent COVID-19.

The V call is TRBV6-5, the J call TRBJ2-2; D call uncertain. Trimming pared 8 bases from V and 3 bases from J, leaving 10 bases between. Germline-derived CDR1 and CDR2 are MNHEY and SVGAGI. The CDR3 sequence is 13 residues long. The CDR3 region is CASLNGYTGELFF. The CDR3 region has the DNA TGTGCCAGCCTTAACGGGTACACCGGGGAGCTGTTTTTT.

Concerning this clone: At the DNA level, this CDR3 is encoded by other sequences in the same sample as well. The J gene is TRBJ2-2, the V gene TRBV5-4, with TRBD2 matching 7 bases. The CDR3 length is 15 residues. The V segment lost 0 bases and the J segment 6 bases; nucleotides outside the gene matches: 5. Germline loops: CDR1 SGHNT, CDR2 YYREEE (reference sequence). CDR3 nucleotide sequence: TGTGCCAGCAGCTTGGGGGACCGGGGGGCCGGGGAGCTGTTTTTT. This sequence encodes CASSLGDRGAGELFF.

CDR3 sequence reads: CASSLEPGRSYEQYF. CDR3 in DNA: TGTGCCAGCAGCTTGGAGCCAGGGCGATCCTACGAGCAGTACTTC. The chain combines TRBV5-4 with TRBJ2-7; possibly TRBD1 for D (5 bases). Germline CDR1 is SGHNT and CDR2 is YYREEE (reference sequence). The germline V and J ends were trimmed by 0 bases and 1 base, with 11 bases remaining between them. This CDR3 region has 15 residues.

This clone is labeled as medium-sized. The sample has other DNA sequences that encode this CDR3 too. The chain uses TRBV3-1 (or the pseudogene TRBV3-2) and TRBJ1-6; TRBD1 agrees at 7 bases. Trimming took 5 bases from V and 3 from J; bases not matched to a gene: 1. Germline V gene data show CDR1 as LGHDT and CDR2 as YNNKEL (reference sequence). This CDR3 contains 14 residues. CDR3 in amino acids: CASSRDSYNSPLHF. As DNA, the CDR3 is TGTGCCAGCAGCAGGGACAGCTATAATTCACCCCTCCACTTT.

This chain connects TRBV5-5 to TRBJ1-2; D is ambiguous. The CDR3 has 13 amino acids. CDR1 is SGHKS and CDR2 is YYEKEE in the germline V gene (reference sequence). The V end was cut by 0 bases, the J end by 3 bases, with 6 bases between. CDR3 sequence (DNA): TGTGCCAGCAGCTTGGATGGCCACTATGGCTACACCTTC. Protein: CASSLDGHYGYTF.

V usage is TRBV29-1 and J usage is TRBJ1-5; 7 bases are a match to TRBD1. The CDR3 runs to 14 residues. CDR1 is SQVTM and CDR2 is ANQGSEA in the germline V gene. The V and J ends lost 2 bases and 7 bases, in that order; junction bases with no gene match: 8. CDR3 sequence (DNA): TGCAGCGTTGAATTCGGGCCCAGGGGGCAGCCCCAGCATTTT. It is translated as CSVEFGPRGQPQHF. Full variable domain (remainder filled in from reference TRBV29-1 and TRBJ1-5): SAVISQKPSRDICQRGTSLTIQCQVDSQVTMMFWYRQQPGQSLTLIATANQGSEATYESGFVIDKFPISRPNLTFSTLTVSNMSPEDSSIYLCSVEFGPRGQPQHFGDGTRLSIL.

The gene calls are TRBV7-2 and TRBJ1-6; possibly TRBD1 for D (5 bases). Germline CDR1 is SGHTA and CDR2 is FQGNSA. V was pared by 5 bases and J by 5 bases, with 13 bases between. This CDR3 contains 15 residues. CDR3 DNA sequence: TGTGCCAGCAGCCTACCCGGGGGGGATAATTCACCCCTCCACTTT. This translates into CASSLPGGDNSPLHF. The full variable domain, completed using reference TRBV7-2 and TRBJ1-6, is GAGVSQSPSNKVTEKGKDVELRCDPISGHTALYWYRQSLGQGLEFLIYFQGNSAPDKSGLPSDRFSAERTGGSVSTLTIQRTQQEDSAVYLCASSLPGGDNSPLHFGNGTRLTVT.

CDR3 in amino acids: CASSVSGTAQLYEQYF. The CDR3, as DNA: TGCGCCAGCAGCGTCAGTGGGACAGCGCAGCTATACGAGCAGTACTTC. The V and J genes are TRBV5-1 and TRBJ2-7, with TRBD1 matching 7 bases. CDR3 length: 16 residues. The ends lost 4 bases at V and 4 bases at J; junction bases unmatched: 14. Germline V lookup: CDR1 SGHRS, CDR2 YFSETQ.

V gene TRBV3-1 (or the pseudogene TRBV3-2) combines with J gene TRBJ1-2, with 10 bases that match TRBD1. Trimming at V came to 3 bases and at J to 7 bases, leaving 5 bases not matched to a gene. Germline V gives CDR1 LGHDT, CDR2 YNNKEL (reference sequence). CDR3 length: 14 amino acids. CDR3 sequence: CASSQGDRGSGYTF. The CDR3 nucleotides are TGTGCCAGCAGCCAGGGGGACAGGGGCTCTGGCTACACCTTC.

This chain links TRBV7-3 with TRBJ1-2; D perhaps matches TRBD1 (6 bases). From germline, CDR1 is SGHTA and CDR2 FQGTGA. Trimming took off 5 bases at V and 5 bases at J, with 18 bases between the two ends. This CDR3 region has 15 residues. CDR3 loop: CASSLSGVTPYGYTF. CDR3 bases: TGTGCCAGCAGCCTATCAGGGGTCACCCCTTATGGCTACACCTTC.

The chain recombines TRBV24-1 with TRBJ1-4; 8 bases map to TRBD1. CDR1 is KGHDR, CDR2 SFDVKD, per germline. The CDR3 runs 16 residues. The J segment lost 3 bases and the V segment lost 4 bases, leaving 6 bases of the junction unmatched. CDR3 region: CATSELRGQANEKLFF. CDR3 DNA: TGTGCCACCAGTGAACTCAGGGGGCAGGCTAATGAAAAACTGTTTTTT.

This chain joins TRBV23-1 and TRBJ2-2, with D unclear. TRBV23-1 is identified as an open reading frame with a role that is uncertain. This CDR3 has 17 amino acids. V was clipped by 2 bases and J by 0 bases, with 13 bases between them. The CDR3 DNA is TGCGCCAGCAGTCAAAATAAAGACTCCACGAACACCGGGGAGCTGTTTTTT. Encoded protein: CASSQNKDSTNTGELFF.

This clone was counted only a few times. The rearrangement uses TRBV5-4 and TRBJ1-1, with TRBD1 as a possible D gene (5 bases). V was cut by 0 bases and J by 2 bases, with 8 bases left in between. The germline CDR1 and CDR2 sequences are SGHNT and YYREEE (reference sequence). The CDR3 has 14 residues. The CDR3 nucleotides read TGTGCCAGCAGCTTGGTGGGGCTCAACACTGAAGCTTTCTTT. This translates into CASSLVGLNTEAFF.

This clone was recorded once. The rearrangement links TRBV7-3 to TRBJ1-1; D might be TRBD1 (5 bases). The CDR3 runs 14 residues. Deletions cut 5 bases from V and 3 bases from J, with 13 bases between. Germline V lookup: CDR1 SGHTA, CDR2 FQGTGA. The CDR3 DNA sequence: TGTGCCAGCAGCGTAGGGGCCCGTGACACTGAAGCTTTCTTT. Translated: CASSVGARDTEAFF.

The chain couples TRBV7-3 to TRBJ1-1; 10 bases fit TRBD1. CDR1 is SGHTA, CDR2 FQGTGA, per germline. V lost 4 bases to trimming and J lost 1 base; unmatched junction nucleotides: 0. CDR3 length: 14 residues. DNA of the CDR3: TGTGCCAGCAGCTGGACAGGGGGGAACACTGAAGCTTTCTTT. It codes for CASSWTGGNTEAFF. The whole variable domain, filled in from reference TRBV7-3 and TRBJ1-1, reads GAGVSQTPSNKVTEKGKYVELRCDPISGHTALYWYRQSLGQGPEFLIYFQGTGAADDSGLPNDRFFAVRPEGSVSTLKIQRTERGDSAVYLCASSWTGGNTEAFFGQGTRLTVV.

This clone is a singleton in its sample. This sequence joins TRBV19 and TRBJ1-2; no clear D. Trimming removed 3 bases at V and 7 bases at J, with 12 bases between. Per the germline V gene, CDR1 is LNHDA and CDR2 is SQIVND (reference sequence). This CDR3 is 13 amino acids long. The chain's CDR3 is CASSITLTSGYTF. DNA for the CDR3: TGTGCCAGTAGTATTACACTAACCTCTGGCTACACCTTC. Full variable domain (missing parts from reference TRBV19 and TRBJ1-2): DGGITQSPKYLFRKEGQNVTLSCEQNLNHDAMYWYRQDPGQGLRLIYYSQIVNDFQKGDIAEGYSVSREKKESFPLTVTSAQKNPTAFYLCASSITLTSGYTFGSGTRLTVV.

The CDR3, as DNA: TGTGCCAGTAGTCAACCGCAGGGGGTTCAGCCCCAGCATTTT. Translation gives CASSQPQGVQPQHF. This sequence joins TRBV19 and TRBJ1-5; TRBD1 agrees at 7 bases. The CDR3 runs 14 residues. Losses at the gene ends were 5 bases for V and 6 bases for J; bases not matched to a gene: 7. Germline V gene data show CDR1 as LNHDA and CDR2 as SQIVND (reference sequence).

The chain couples TRBV11-3 to TRBJ1-1; D unclear. V was pared by 2 bases and J by 11 bases, with 15 bases between. Germline values: CDR1 SGHNT, CDR2 YENEEA. This CDR3 spans 13 amino acids. The CDR3 nucleotides are TGTGCCAGCAGCTTACCGTCCCAGGTCGGCGCTTTCTTT. It encodes CASSLPSQVGAFF.

The J gene is TRBJ2-1, the V gene TRBV9, with 8 bases fitting TRBD1. CDR3 length: 16 amino acids. The trim removed 0 bases at V and 5 bases at J, leaving 7 bases unmatched. The germline V gene has CDR1 SGDLS and CDR2 YYNGEE. The CDR3 DNA reads TGTGCCAGCAGCGTAGATCCCGGGACAGGAGACAATGAGCAGTTCTTC. Translation: CASSVDPGTGDNEQFF.

The V gene is TRBV10-2, the J gene TRBJ2-6, with TRBD1 matching over 8 bases. Germline CDR1 and CDR2: WSHSY and SAAADI. The CDR3 is 17 residues long. Germline trimming cut 6 bases from V and 0 bases from J; bases unmatched to any gene: 7. The CDR3 coding sequence is TGCGCCAGCAGGAGAACAGGGGGTGCCTCTGGGGCCAACGTCCTGACTTTC. Protein: CASRRTGGASGANVLTF.

The V call is TRBV24-1, the J call TRBJ2-5; 8 bases are a match to TRBD1. CDR1 is KGHDR and CDR2 is SFDVKD in the germline V gene. V was clipped by 0 bases and J by 1 base; unmatched bases: 3. The CDR3 has 16 amino acids. DNA for the CDR3: TGTGCCACCAGTGATTTGCGTACAGGGGGCCAAGAGACCCAGTACTTC. This sequence encodes CATSDLRTGGQETQYF.

Only one count was recorded for this clone. The chain employs TRBV3-1 (or the pseudogene TRBV3-2) and TRBJ2-3; 9 nucleotides align to TRBD2. The V segment lost 4 bases and the J segment 1 base; nucleotides outside the gene matches: 3. Germline lookup yields CDR1 LGHDT and CDR2 YNNKEL (reference sequence). There are 15 residues in the CDR3. This CDR3 reads CASSLLAGGTDTQYF. CDR3 sequence (DNA): TGTGCCAGCAGCCTTTTAGCGGGGGGCACAGATACGCAGTATTTT.

The chain carries TRBV6-5 and TRBJ1-5, with a tentative D call TRBD1 (6 bases). CDR3 length: 14 residues. V lost 3 bases, J lost 7 bases, and 13 bases lay in between. Germline V CDR1 and CDR2: MNHEY, SVGAGI. The CDR3 loop is CASSYSGVFQPQHF. In DNA, the CDR3 is TGTGCCAGCAGTTATTCAGGGGTTTTCCAGCCCCAGCATTTT.

The rearrangement uses TRBV18 and TRBJ1-4; D unclear. Germline-derived CDR1 and CDR2 are KGHSH and LQKENI. The CDR3 is 14 amino acids. The germline V and J ends were trimmed by 8 bases and 5 bases, with 15 bases remaining between them. The CDR3 nucleotides read TGTGCCAGCCGGGCCGGACTTGGCAATGAAAAACTGTTTTTT. It is translated as CASRAGLGNEKLFF. Filled out from reference TRBV18 and TRBJ1-4, the complete variable domain reads NAGVMQNPRHLVRRRGQEARLRCSPMKGHSHVYWYRQLPEEGLKFMVYLQKENIIDESGMPKERFSAEFPKEGPSILRIQQVVRGDSAAYFCASRAGLGNEKLFFGSGTQLSVL.

V usage is TRBV19 and J usage is TRBJ1-2; TRBD1 is a possible D gene (5 bases). From germline, CDR1 is LNHDA and CDR2 SQIVND (reference sequence). CDR3 length equals 15 residues. Deletions cut 3 bases from V and 3 bases from J, with 14 bases between. CDR3 sequence reads: CASSIGGRGHYGYTF. The CDR3 coding sequence is TGTGCCAGTAGTATCGGGGGACGCGGGCACTATGGCTACACCTTC.

The gene calls are TRBV5-1 and TRBJ2-3; D call uncertain. This CDR3 comprises 17 residues. V lost 1 base, J lost 4 bases, and 19 bases lay in between. Germline CDR1 and CDR2: SGHRS and YFSETQ. As DNA, the CDR3 is TGCGCCAGCAGCTTGATACCCACGAGAGGTAGTGCAGATACGCAGTATTTT. Its protein product is CASSLIPTRGSADTQYF. The variable domain in full, completed from reference TRBV5-1 and TRBJ2-3, reads KAGVTQTPRYLIKTRGQQVTLSCSPISGHRSVSWYQQTPGQGLQFLFEYFSETQRNKGNFPGRFSGRQFSNSRSEMNVSTLELGDSALYLCASSLIPTRGSADTQYFGPGTRLTVL.

On this clone itself: This sample also contains other DNA sequences that code for the same CDR3. The chain uses TRBV27 and TRBJ1-2; 9 bases fit TRBD1. V lost 1 base, J lost 5 bases, and 11 bases stayed unmatched. Germline V gene sequence: CDR1 MNHEY, CDR2 SMNVEV (reference sequence). This CDR3 is built from 17 residues. CDR3 protein: CASSLYAPGTGSYGYTF. CDR3 nucleotide sequence: TGTGCCAGCAGTTTATATGCCCCCGGGACAGGGAGTTATGGCTACACCTTC.

This clone was found once. The chain links TRBV3-1 (or the pseudogene TRBV3-2) to TRBJ2-7; possibly TRBD2 for D (5 bases). Trimming removed 6 bases at V and 6 bases at J, with 21 bases between. Germline CDR1 is LGHDT and CDR2 is YNNKEL (reference sequence). The CDR3 loop spans 15 amino acids. The CDR3: CASSLPGSGLGEQYF. The CDR3 coding sequence is TGTGCCAGCAGTCTGCCGGGGTCCGGCCTGGGCGAGCAGTACTTC.

This chain uses TRBV7-9 with TRBJ2-2, with TRBD1 matching 9 bases. Germline V gene data show CDR1 as SEHNR and CDR2 as FQNEAQ (reference sequence). With V trimmed by 5 bases and J by 1 base, 11 bases remained unmatched. The CDR3 totals 18 residues. CDR3 nucleotides: TGTGCCAGCAGCGCCCTCCGGGACAGGGCTATGAACACCGGGGAGCTGTTTTTT. Translating gives CASSALRDRAMNTGELFF.

The chain uses TRBV3-1 (or the pseudogene TRBV3-2) and TRBJ2-3; 12 bases map to TRBD2. Germline loops: CDR1 LGHDT, CDR2 YNNKEL (reference sequence). V trimming: 2 bases; J trimming: 2 bases; junction bases outside the gene matches: 2. CDR3 length equals 16 residues. The CDR3 spells CASSQLAGGNTDTQYF. The CDR3 DNA reads as TGTGCCAGCAGCCAACTAGCGGGGGGGAACACAGATACGCAGTATTTT.

This clone appeared once. V and J are TRBV7-3 and TRBJ2-7; 7 bases agree with TRBD1. The CDR3 has 13 residues. V was pared by 2 bases and J by 2 bases, with 0 bases of the junction left unmatched. CDR1 SGHTA and CDR2 FQGTGA come from the germline V gene. In DNA form, the CDR3 reads TGTGCCAGCAGCTTAGGGACAGCCTACGAGCAGTACTTC. It codes for CASSLGTAYEQYF.